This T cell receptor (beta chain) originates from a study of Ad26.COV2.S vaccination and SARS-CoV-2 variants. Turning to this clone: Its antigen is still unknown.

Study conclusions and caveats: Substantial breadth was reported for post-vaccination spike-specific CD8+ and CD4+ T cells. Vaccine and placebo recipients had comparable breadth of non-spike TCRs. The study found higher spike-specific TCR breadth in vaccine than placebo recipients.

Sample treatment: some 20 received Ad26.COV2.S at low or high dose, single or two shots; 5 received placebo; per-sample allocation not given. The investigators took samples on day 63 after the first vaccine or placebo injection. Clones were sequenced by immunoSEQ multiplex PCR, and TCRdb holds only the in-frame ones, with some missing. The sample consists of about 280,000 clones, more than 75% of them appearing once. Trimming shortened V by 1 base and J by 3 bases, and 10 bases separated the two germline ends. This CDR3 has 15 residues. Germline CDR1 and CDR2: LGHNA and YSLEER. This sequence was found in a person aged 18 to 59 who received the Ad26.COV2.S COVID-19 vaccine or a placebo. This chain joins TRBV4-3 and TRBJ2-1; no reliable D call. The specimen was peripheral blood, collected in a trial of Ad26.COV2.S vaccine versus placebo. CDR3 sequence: CASSQVSGLYNEQFF. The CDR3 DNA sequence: TGCGCCAGCAGCCAAGTCTCGGGCCTCTACAATGAGCAGTTCTTC.